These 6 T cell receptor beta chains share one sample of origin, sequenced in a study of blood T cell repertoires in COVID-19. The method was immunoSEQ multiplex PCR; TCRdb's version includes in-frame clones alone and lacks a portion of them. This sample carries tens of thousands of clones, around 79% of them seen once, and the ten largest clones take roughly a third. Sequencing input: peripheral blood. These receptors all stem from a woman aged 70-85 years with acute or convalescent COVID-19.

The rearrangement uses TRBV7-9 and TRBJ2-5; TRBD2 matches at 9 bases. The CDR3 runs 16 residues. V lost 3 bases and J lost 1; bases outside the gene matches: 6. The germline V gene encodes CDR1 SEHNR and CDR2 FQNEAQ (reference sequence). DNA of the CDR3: TGTGCCAGCAGCTTGGACTCTAGCGGGACCCAAGAGACCCAGTACTTC. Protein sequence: CASSLDSSGTQETQYF.

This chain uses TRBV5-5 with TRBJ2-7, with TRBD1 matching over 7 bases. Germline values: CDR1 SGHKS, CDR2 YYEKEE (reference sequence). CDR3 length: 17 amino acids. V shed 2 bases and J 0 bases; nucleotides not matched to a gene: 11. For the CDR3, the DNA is TGTGCCAGCAGCTTCTCTGTTCCGGGACAGAGCTCCTACGAGCAGTACTTC. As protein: CASSFSVPGQSSYEQYF.

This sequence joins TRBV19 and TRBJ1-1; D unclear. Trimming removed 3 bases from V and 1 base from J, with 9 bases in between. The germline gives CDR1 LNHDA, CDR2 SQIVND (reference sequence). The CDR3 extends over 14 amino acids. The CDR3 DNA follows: TGTGCCAGTAGTATCATCGGGAAGAACACTGAAGCTTTCTTT. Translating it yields CASSIIGKNTEAFF.

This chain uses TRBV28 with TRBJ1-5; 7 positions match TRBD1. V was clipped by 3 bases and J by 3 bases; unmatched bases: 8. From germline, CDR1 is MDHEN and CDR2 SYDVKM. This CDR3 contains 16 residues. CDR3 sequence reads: CASSFTGAFNNQPQHF. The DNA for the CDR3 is TGTGCCAGCAGTTTCACAGGGGCGTTCAACAATCAGCCCCAGCATTTT.

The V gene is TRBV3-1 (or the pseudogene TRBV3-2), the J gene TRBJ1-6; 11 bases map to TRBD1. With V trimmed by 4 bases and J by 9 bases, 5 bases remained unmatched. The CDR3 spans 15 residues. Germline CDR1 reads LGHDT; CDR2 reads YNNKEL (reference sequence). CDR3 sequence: CASSPRTGGVSPLHF. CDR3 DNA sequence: TGTGCCAGCAGCCCCCGGACAGGGGGCGTTTCACCCCTCCACTTT.

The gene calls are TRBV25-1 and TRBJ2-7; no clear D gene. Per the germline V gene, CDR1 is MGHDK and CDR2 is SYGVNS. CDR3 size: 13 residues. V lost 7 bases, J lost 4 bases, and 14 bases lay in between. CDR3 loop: CASTRGHGYEQYF. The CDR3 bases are TGTGCCAGCACCAGAGGTCATGGATACGAGCAGTACTTC.